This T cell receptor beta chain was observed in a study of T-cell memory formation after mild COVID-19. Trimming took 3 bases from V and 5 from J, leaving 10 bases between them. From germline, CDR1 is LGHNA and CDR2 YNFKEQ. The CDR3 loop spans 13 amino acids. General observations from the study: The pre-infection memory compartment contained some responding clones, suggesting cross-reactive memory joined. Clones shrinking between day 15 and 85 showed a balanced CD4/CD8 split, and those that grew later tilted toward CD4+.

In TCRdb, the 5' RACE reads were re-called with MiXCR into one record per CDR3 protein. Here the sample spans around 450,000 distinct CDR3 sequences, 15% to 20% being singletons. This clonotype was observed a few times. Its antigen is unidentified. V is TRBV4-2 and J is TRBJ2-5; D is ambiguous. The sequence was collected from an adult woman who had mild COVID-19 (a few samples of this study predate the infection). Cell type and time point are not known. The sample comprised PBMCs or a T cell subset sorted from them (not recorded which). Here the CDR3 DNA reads TGTGCCAGCAGCCAGGCTAGTAGGGAGACCCAGTACTTC. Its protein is CASSQASRETQYF.